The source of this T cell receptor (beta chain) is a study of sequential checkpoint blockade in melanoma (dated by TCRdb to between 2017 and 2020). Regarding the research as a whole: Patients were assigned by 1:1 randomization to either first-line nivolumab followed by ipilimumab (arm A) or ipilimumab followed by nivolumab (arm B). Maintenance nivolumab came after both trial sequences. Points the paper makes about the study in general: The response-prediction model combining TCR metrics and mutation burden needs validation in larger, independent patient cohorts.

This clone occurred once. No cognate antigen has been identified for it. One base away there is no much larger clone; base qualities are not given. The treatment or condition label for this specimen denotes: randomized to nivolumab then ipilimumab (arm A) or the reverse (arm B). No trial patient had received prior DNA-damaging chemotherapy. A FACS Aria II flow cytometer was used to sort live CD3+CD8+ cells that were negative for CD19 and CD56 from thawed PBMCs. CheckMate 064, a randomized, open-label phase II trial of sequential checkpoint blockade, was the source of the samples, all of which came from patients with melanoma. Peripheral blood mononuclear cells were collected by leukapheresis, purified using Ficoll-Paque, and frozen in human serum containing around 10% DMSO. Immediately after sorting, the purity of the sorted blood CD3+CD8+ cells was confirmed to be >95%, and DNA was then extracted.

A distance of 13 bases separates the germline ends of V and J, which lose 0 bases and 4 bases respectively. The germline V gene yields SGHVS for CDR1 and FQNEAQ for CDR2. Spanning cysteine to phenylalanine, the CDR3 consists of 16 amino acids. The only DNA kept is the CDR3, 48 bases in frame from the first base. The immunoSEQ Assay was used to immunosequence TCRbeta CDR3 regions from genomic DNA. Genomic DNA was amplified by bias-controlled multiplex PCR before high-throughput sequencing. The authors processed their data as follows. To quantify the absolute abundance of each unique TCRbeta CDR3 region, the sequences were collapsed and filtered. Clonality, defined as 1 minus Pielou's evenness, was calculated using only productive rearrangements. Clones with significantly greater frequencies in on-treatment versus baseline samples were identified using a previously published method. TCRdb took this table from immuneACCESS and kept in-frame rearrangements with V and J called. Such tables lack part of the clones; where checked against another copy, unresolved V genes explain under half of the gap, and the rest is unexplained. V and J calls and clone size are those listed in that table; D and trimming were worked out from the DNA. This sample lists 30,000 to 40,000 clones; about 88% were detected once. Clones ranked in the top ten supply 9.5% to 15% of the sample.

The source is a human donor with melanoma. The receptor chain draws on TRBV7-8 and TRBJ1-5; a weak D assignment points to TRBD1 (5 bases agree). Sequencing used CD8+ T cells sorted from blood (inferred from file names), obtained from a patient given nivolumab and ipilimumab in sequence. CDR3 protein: CASSLAGQGRNQPQHF. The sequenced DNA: TGTGCCAGCAGCTTAGCGGGGCAGGGTAGAAATCAGCCCCAGCATTTT.